In its sample, the clone carrying this TCR beta chain was seen a few times. The immunoSEQ assay was v3. Survey-level samples got 2 million to 2.5 million read pairs; deep-level samples got roughly 4.5-6.5 million. Profiling relied on immunoSEQ multiplex PCR, and the TCRdb table lists in-frame clones only, not all of them. The sample has around 15,000 clones, roughly 70% seen once. As to time point: pre-treatment sample, taken before nivolumab and TIL therapy. This sample stems from a study of TIL therapy for anti-PD-1-resistant metastatic lung cancer. With V trimmed by 2 bases and J by 1 base, 1 base remained unmatched. The germline V gene encodes CDR1 SEHNR and CDR2 FQNEAQ (reference sequence). This CDR3 contains 14 residues.

The sequences come from blood, collected at baseline. The J gene is TRBJ2-5, the V gene TRBV7-9; TRBD1 matches at 7 bases. The receptor comes from a person between 25 and 80 years old with non-small cell lung cancer. The CDR3, as DNA: TGTGCCAGCAGCTTAAACAGGGGCCAAGAGACCCAGTACTTC. Translating gives CASSLNRGQETQYF.